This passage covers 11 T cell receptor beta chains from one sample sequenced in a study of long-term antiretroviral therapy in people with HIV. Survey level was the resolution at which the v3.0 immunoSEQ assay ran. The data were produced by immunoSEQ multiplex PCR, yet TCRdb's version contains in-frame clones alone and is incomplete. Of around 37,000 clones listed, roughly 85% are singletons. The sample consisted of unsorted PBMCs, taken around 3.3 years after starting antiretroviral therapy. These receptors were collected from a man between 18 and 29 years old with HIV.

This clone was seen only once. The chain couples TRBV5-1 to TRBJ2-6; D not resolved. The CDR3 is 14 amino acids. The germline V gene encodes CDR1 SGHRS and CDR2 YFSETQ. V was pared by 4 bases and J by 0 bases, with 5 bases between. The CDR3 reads CASSLDSGANVLTF. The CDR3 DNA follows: TGCGCCAGCAGCCTGGACTCTGGGGCCAACGTCCTGACTTTC.

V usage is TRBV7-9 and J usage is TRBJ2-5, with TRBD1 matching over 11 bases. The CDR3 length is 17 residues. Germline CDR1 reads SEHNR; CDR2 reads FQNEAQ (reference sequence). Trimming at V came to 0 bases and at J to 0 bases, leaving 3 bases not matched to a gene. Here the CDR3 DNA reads TGTGCCAGCAGCTTAGCGGGGGACAGGGGGTACCAAGAGACCCAGTACTTC. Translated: CASSLAGDRGYQETQYF.

CDR3 DNA sequence: TGTGCCAGCAGCTTGGCGCCAGACCAATGGAACACTGAAGCTTTCTTT. Residues: CASSLAPDQWNTEAFF. The V gene is TRBV5-4, the J gene TRBJ1-1; no firm D call. Germline loops: CDR1 SGHNT, CDR2 YYREEE (reference sequence). V lost 0 bases, J lost 1 base, and 13 bases lay in between. The CDR3 runs to 16 residues.

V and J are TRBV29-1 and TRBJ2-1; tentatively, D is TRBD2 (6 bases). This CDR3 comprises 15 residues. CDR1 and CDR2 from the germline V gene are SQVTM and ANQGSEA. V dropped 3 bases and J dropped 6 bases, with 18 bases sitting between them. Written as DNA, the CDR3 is TGCAGCGTTGAGTTCGGGCTAGCGCCATCCAATGAGCAGTTCTTC. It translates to CSVEFGLAPSNEQFF.

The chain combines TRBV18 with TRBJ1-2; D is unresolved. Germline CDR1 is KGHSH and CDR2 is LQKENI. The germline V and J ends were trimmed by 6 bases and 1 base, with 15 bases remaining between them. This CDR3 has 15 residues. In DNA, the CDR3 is TGTGCCAGCTCCAACAAGCACAGTGGTAACTATGGCTACACCTTC. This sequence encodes CASSNKHSGNYGYTF.

The CDR3 reads CASSPGYEQYF. The DNA for the CDR3 is TGTGCCAGCAGCCCCGGCTACGAGCAGTACTTC. The genes are TRBV7-9 and TRBJ2-7, with D unclear. Germline V gene data show CDR1 as SEHNR and CDR2 as FQNEAQ (reference sequence). V lost 5 bases to trimming and J lost 3 bases, with 5 bases between them. The CDR3 is made up of 11 amino acids.

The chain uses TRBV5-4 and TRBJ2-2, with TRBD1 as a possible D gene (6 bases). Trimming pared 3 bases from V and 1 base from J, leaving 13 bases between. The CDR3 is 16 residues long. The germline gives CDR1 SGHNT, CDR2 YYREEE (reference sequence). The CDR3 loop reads CASSSIPGQNTGELFF. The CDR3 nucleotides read TGTGCCAGCAGCTCCATACCGGGACAGAACACCGGGGAGCTGTTTTTT. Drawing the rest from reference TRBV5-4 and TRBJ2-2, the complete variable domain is ETGVTQSPTHLIKTRGQQVTLRCSSQSGHNTVSWYQQALGQGPQFIFQYYREEENGRGNFPPRFSGLQFPNYSSELNVNALELDDSALYLCASSSIPGQNTGELFFGEGSRLTVL.

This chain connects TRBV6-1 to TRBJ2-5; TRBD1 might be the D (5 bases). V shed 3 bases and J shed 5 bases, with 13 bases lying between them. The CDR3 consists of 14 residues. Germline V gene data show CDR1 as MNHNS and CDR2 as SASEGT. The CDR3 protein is CASSDRGSWETQYF. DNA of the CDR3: TGTGCCAGCAGTGATAGGGGCAGTTGGGAGACCCAGTACTTC.

CDR3 coding DNA: TGTGCCAGCAGCGACAATAGGGGGTATGCCTACGAGCAGTACTTC. Its protein product is CASSDNRGYAYEQYF. The chain recombines TRBV5-6 with TRBJ2-7; D is possibly TRBD1 (6 bases). Germline CDR1 reads SGHDT; CDR2 reads YYEEEE. This CDR3 contains 15 residues. With 4 bases removed from V and 2 bases from J, the gap between germline ends came to 16 bases.

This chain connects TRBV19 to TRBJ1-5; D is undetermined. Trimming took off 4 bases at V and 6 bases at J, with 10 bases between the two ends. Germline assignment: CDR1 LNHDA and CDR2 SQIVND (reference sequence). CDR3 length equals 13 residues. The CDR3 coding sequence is TGTGCCAGTAGTACGTCCAGTAGTCAGCCCCAGCATTTT. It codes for CASSTSSSQPQHF.

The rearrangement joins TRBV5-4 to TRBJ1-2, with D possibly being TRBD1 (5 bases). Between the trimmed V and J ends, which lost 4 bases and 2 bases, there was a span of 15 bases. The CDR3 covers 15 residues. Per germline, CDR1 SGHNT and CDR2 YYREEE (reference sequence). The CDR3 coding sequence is TGTGCCAGCAGCACCCGGGACGGTACAAACTATGGCTACACCTTC. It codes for CASSTRDGTNYGYTF.